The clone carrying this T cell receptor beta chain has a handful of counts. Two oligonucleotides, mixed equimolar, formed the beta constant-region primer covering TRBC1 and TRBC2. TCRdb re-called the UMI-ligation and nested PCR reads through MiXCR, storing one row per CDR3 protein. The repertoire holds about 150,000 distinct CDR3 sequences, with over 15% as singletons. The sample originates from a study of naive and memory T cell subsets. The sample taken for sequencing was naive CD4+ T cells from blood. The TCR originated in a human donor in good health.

CDR3 sequence (DNA): TGTGCCAGCAGCTTAGGGCCCTATAGCAATCAGCCCCAGCATTTT. This translates into CASSLGPYSNQPQHF. This chain uses TRBV7-3 with TRBJ1-5; no clear D gene. There are 15 residues in the CDR3. V was shortened by 2 bases and J by 0 bases, with 8 bases between the two germline ends. The germline V gene encodes CDR1 SGHTA and CDR2 FQGTGA. The entire variable domain, with the rest obtained from reference TRBV7-3 and TRBJ1-5, is as follows: GAGVSQTPSNKVTEKGKYVELRCDPISGHTALYWYRQSLGQGPEFLIYFQGTGAADDSGLPNDRFFAVRPEGSVSTLKIQRTERGDSAVYLCASSLGPYSNQPQHFGDGTRLSIL.